The text below deals with one T cell receptor beta chain. Its recognized antigen is unknown. Base qualities are missing; no much larger clone stands one base away. This sample is drawn from a study of cytomegalovirus exposure and HLA in healthy donors (dated by TCRdb to 2016 to 2017). Study-level background: An earlier analysis of roughly 570 of the donors reported 276 Gb of sequence data and 95 million to 130 million unique TCR beta sequences obtained from about 200 million T cells. Of the roughly 400 genotyped donors, about 84% fell in the genetic ancestry cluster associated with self-reported Caucasian donors. The study was designed to test whether signatures of past pathogen exposure could be identified by cataloging public T cell receptors. Donor age, sex, ethnicity and CMV serostatus were compiled together with the repertoire data. A later genetic analysis took genome-wide SNP genotypes for 398 of the 666 donors and used that subset as a discovery cohort. The T cell repertoires of around 670 subjects were profiled by immunosequencing and related to cytomegalovirus serostatus. Roughly 310 gigabases of sequencing data and 78 million or so unique TCR sequences were included in an early release covering roughly 600 HLA-typed donors. Typing coverage varied by locus: roughly 629-640 donors for A, B, C, DRB1 and DQB1; roughly 500 for DQA1; about 590 for DPA1; approximately 470 for DPB1. All discovery cohort repertoires had been generated on a single sequencing platform. Roughly 5 DR-DQ haplotypes were handled as single units for association and clustering because linkage in the cohort was strong. To study patterns of TCR occurrence, a later analysis re-analyzed previously published TCR beta repertoires from 550 to 800 donors and added high-resolution HLA genotyping. Besides the first cohort of approximately 710 subjects, a separate validation cohort made up of roughly 120 different subjects was used. HLA typing included class I and class II loci at four-digit resolution. To predict cytomegalovirus infection status, the study brought together high-throughput TCR immunosequencing, statistical association of individual TCRs with disease status, and machine learning. On average, roughly 200,000 unique TCR beta nucleotide sequences were sequenced per donor among 398 genotyped donors of the cohort, with about 17% of those sequences being non-productive. In an earlier analysis of 587 of the donors, high-throughput TCR beta sequencing was used to judge whether each TCR beta V gene segment behaved as functional or pseudogenic. Rather than drawing on any new phenotypic data, the later analysis identified candidate immune exposures from TCR beta sequences and the way those sequences occurred across donors.

The cohort was made up of several hundred healthy bone marrow donors. Cohort members were all nominally healthy when sampled, although unrecorded immune exposures were likely present. The donor was CMV seropositive and belonged to the group of 250 to 300 seropositive cohort members. Every donor gave a peripheral blood sample, and the peripheral blood mononuclear cells from that sample were used for TCR beta sequencing. The Qiagen DNeasy Blood Extraction Kit was used to extract genomic DNA from the blood cell samples. Library generation was performed with the immunoSEQ multiplex PCR assay. The multiplex PCR relied on a mix of 60 forward primers for TCR Vbeta segments and 13 reverse primers for TCR Jbeta segments. Amplification of the CDR3 region of rearranged TCR beta genes was performed with a multiplex PCR assay on genomic DNA. The amplified TCR beta libraries were sequenced on the Illumina HiSeq System as 87-base-pair reads. From the authors' description of their analysis: A later analysis tallied 75 million to 95 million unique TCR beta chains across the roughly 610 repertoires, and approximately 12 million of those chains were shared by two or more donors. To remove PCR and sequencing errors, raw reads were error-corrected and collapsed into unique sequences using a nearest-neighbor algorithm that merged closely related sequences. V, D and J gene segments were assigned by aligning CDR3 sequences to IMGT reference sequences. For a sequence to be retained, at least a six-nucleotide match to both a V gene segment and a J gene segment was required. A rearrangement was called productive if the CDR3 had no stop codons and remained in frame with V and J, and every other rearrangement was called non-productive. CDR3 was defined according to IMGT convention as the region running from the second conserved V-encoded cysteine to the conserved J-encoded phenylalanine. Sequences without an unambiguous match to a single V gene segment were excluded from the earlier analysis of almost 600 of the donors. An earlier analysis of 500 to 700 of the donors classified V segments as functional when productive rearrangements were above 56.7% and as segregating when the standard deviation between donors was above 5%. A statistical classification framework was built for diagnosing cytomegalovirus status from the catalog of TCR beta chain sequences. V and J gene assignment, in a later analysis, came from comparing TCR nucleotide sequences with IMGT/GENE-DB human TR gene sequences. A later analysis assigned CDR3 sequences and most-parsimonious VDJ recombination scenarios with the TCRdist pipeline. In a later analysis, each TCR beta chain was defined by its CDR3 amino acid sequence together with its V-gene family, and reads without a unique V-gene family were excluded. As a way to deal with suspected cross-contamination and a sequencing artifact, a later analysis dropped nearly 600 nucleotide sequences that were highly shared and had low generation probability. For each public chain, a later analysis derived a clonal expansion index from normalized ranks of inferred template counts within each repertoire. Generation probabilities in a later analysis came from a VDJ recombination model fitted to out-of-frame rearrangements, and those results were checked against IGoR. In a later analysis, hypergeometric tests were used to score TCR-TCR, TCR-HLA and TCR-CMV co-occurrence, with a repertoire-size bias correction applied to TCR pairs. A later analysis estimated false discovery rates by permuting HLA or CMV assignments 20 times. A later analysis grouped co-occurring TCRs with DBSCAN, adding TCRdist sequence similarity when clustering within HLA-allele-positive subsets. Repertoires with fewer than 30,000 or more than 120,000 public chains, plus five repertoires with anomalous nucleotide sharing, were excluded from co-occurrence clustering. The table was pulled from immuneACCESS by TCRdb, which kept in-frame rearrangements only. Such tables lose some clones; where checked, under half of the loss comes from unresolved V genes, and the rest has no known cause. That table supplies the V and J calls and clone size; D and trimming were determined from the DNA. This sample gives 65,000 to 70,000 clones in total; 85% to 90% of them show up just once. The ten largest clones capture 9.5% to 13% of the sample.

Overall results and qualifications from the work: Broadly in line with IMGT annotations, most TCR beta V segments showed up in productive rearrangements about 87% or about 30% of the time in an earlier analysis of about 500 of the donors. Sequencing depth was assumed to be roughly uniform across donors in the presence/absence analyses, though that assumption may not hold. A further reported finding was that TCR beta sequences accurately predicted the HLA-A and HLA-B alleles for most subjects in the first cohort. A cluster of highly shared sequence variants was judged likely to be a technical artifact of the sequencing pipeline. Because HLA typing was unavailable for some donors at each locus, only the typed subset was used in association tests. While some public TCRs were present in many individuals, most TCR sequences turned up only very rarely across donors. In a later analysis, the rate of TCR association differed among HLA loci, with DRB1 alleles having the most associated TCRs and HLA-C alleles having the fewest. A later analysis reported that several top co-occurrence clusters appeared linked to parvovirus B19, influenza, CMV and Epstein-Barr virus. A later analysis found that HLA-associated TCR beta chains were more clonally expanded and had lower generation probabilities than equally common non-associated chains. The classifier was reported to diagnose cytomegalovirus status with high specificity and sensitivity in both the original cohort and the validation cohort. CMV serostatus was the only immune exposure information available for the cohort. Three of the identified cytomegalovirus-associated TCR beta chains were confirmed in vitro to be specific for cytomegalovirus antigens. Because counts were too low, about 17 rarely observed V segments, including chromosome 9 orphons, were excluded from the earlier analysis of 587 of the donors. Linkage disequilibrium might explain the correlated functional status among segregating V segments, but an unknown experimental factor could not be ruled out. According to the authors, the approach could potentially be generalized to other disease states and immunological phenotypes. Some IMGT-functional V segments, including TRBV6-2 and TRBV6-3, could not be told apart with the 87-base-pair reads, so those segments were excluded. V-gene and J-gene trimming of TCR beta chains was associated with a missense DCLRE1C variant in a later genetic analysis, and the association was replicated in an independent cohort. A later analysis associated 17,000 or so TCR beta sequences with specific HLA alleles at a false discovery rate of 0.05. A later genetic analysis reported fewer N-insertions in productive TCRs among donors in an Asian-associated ancestry cluster than the approximately 700-donor mean. Assigning TCR associations to individual alleles was difficult when HLA alleles, especially DR and DQ, strongly co-occurred. Most CMV-associated TCR beta chains appeared to be HLA-restricted in a later analysis, and the HLA associations seemed to be driven largely by CMV exposure. In the study, roughly 160 TCR beta chains were listed as associated with cytomegalovirus. This cohort had only TCR beta chains sequenced, and the lack of alpha or paired-chain data limited which features could be detected.

Trimming costs V 6 bases and J 0 bases, and their ends lie 12 bases apart. The CDR1 and CDR2 encoded by the germline V gene (reference sequence) are MNHNY and SVGAGI. Including the terminal cysteine and phenylalanine, the CDR3 comprises 15 residues. The retained sequence is limited to the CDR3, 45 bases, with the frame set at the first base. This receptor chain uses TRBV6-6 and TRBJ1-5; a tentative D match to TRBD1 spans 6 bases. The TCR originated in a woman aged 25 to 39 in good health and CMV-seropositive. The sequenced sample consisted of PBMCs. CDR3 region: CASRGQSYSNQPQHF. The nucleotide sequence reads TGTGCCAGCAGAGGACAGAGCTATAGCAATCAGCCCCAGCATTTT.